The source of this T cell receptor beta chain is a study of PD-1 blockade in classical Hodgkin lymphoma. Study-level results: Reported baseline diversity: healthy donors highest, relapsed/refractory patients lowest. CD4+ but not CD8+ TCR diversity rose significantly by C4D1. Whatever underlies the repertoire differences (possibly disease activity or prior therapy) remains undefined.

The data were produced by immunoSEQ multiplex PCR, yet TCRdb's version contains in-frame clones alone and is incomplete. The data contain some 17,000 clones, roughly 65% of them singletons. Described time point: cycle 4 day 1 (C4D1), after more than five weeks of nivolumab. Each patient's relapse followed autologous stem cell transplantation, and brentuximab vedotin exposure varied. As regards this clone: Antigen: not known.

Germline V gene sequence: CDR1 SGHVS, CDR2 FNYEAQ. The CDR3 extends over 15 amino acids. Trimming stripped 3 bases from V and 10 bases from J, with 19 bases between. The sample in question was peripheral blood mononuclear cells (PBMCs), obtained before the fourth cycle of nivolumab. This chain uses TRBV7-6 with TRBJ2-1; TRBD2 might be the D (6 bases). This receptor was identified in a human donor with classical Hodgkin lymphoma. The chain's CDR3 is CASSFSPGGVGEQFF. The CDR3 nucleotides are TGTGCCAGCAGCTTCTCCCCTGGCGGGGTAGGGGAGCAGTTCTTC.